This entry lists 27 T cell receptor beta chains sequenced from one sample in a study of Ad26.COV2.S vaccination and SARS-CoV-2 variants. The repertoire was sequenced with immunoSEQ multiplex PCR; TCRdb's copy has only in-frame clones and lacks some. Seen here are around 370,000 clones, about 91% observed once, and the top ten hold 3.5% to 4.5%. Sample: peripheral blood, taken after recovery from COVID-19. The receptors were sampled from a human donor who had recovered from COVID-19.

The chain uses TRBV12-5 and TRBJ1-5; 10 bases are shared with TRBD1. V lost 6 bases and J lost 2; bases outside the gene matches: 1. Germline values: CDR1 LGHNT, CDR2 FRNRAP. CDR3 size: 14 residues. The CDR3 sequence is CASGGTGGNQPQHF. CDR3 nucleotide sequence: TGTGCTAGTGGGGGGACAGGGGGCAATCAGCCCCAGCATTTT.

This clone turned up a few times. The V gene is TRBV6-2 or TRBV6-3, the J gene TRBJ1-3, with D hard to call. The V gene lost 2 bases and the J gene lost 8 bases, with 10 bases spanning the gap. This CDR3 comprises 13 residues. Germline lookup yields CDR1 MNHEY and CDR2 SVGEGT. CDR3 sequence reads: CASSYNEWDTIYF. The CDR3 nucleotides are TGTGCCAGCAGTTACAACGAATGGGACACCATATATTTT.

The V call is TRBV9, the J call TRBJ2-2; 8 bases map to TRBD2. V lost 2 bases and J lost 4; bases outside the gene matches: 7. The CDR3 spans 16 residues. Per the germline V gene, CDR1 is SGDLS and CDR2 is YYNGEE. In DNA form, the CDR3 reads TGTGCCAGCAGCGTTCCGGGGGGGCCGGGCACCGGGGAGCTGTTTTTT. Translation: CASSVPGGPGTGELFF.

V and J are TRBV11-2 and TRBJ2-2; 10 bases are shared with TRBD2. Per germline, CDR1 SGHAT and CDR2 FQNNGV. V was pared by 6 bases and J by 6 bases, with 4 bases of the junction left unmatched. The CDR3 runs 14 residues. CDR3 residues: CASRSGGAPGELFF. In DNA form, the CDR3 reads TGTGCCAGCAGAAGCGGGGGGGCCCCCGGGGAGCTGTTTTTT.

This chain joins TRBV13 and TRBJ2-7; 7 bases line up with TRBD1. The CDR3 spans 15 residues. With 0 bases clipped from V and 2 bases from J, the junction kept 4 bases outside the gene matches. Germline V gene lookup returns CDR1 PRHDT and CDR2 FYEKMQ (reference sequence). CDR3 sequence reads: CASSLGQGLAYEQYF. CDR3 DNA sequence: TGTGCCAGCAGCTTAGGACAGGGGCTGGCCTACGAGCAGTACTTC.

Comments on this clone: Other nucleotide sequences in the sample specify the same CDR3. The genes are TRBV7-9 and TRBJ1-1; D perhaps matches TRBD1 (6 bases). The CDR3 has 11 residues. CDR1 and CDR2 (germline): SEHNR, FQNEAQ (reference sequence). V was shortened by 5 bases and J by 8 bases, with 9 bases between the two germline ends. The CDR3 loop reads CASSPGTEAFF. The DNA for the CDR3 is TGTGCCAGCAGCCCAGGGACAGAAGCTTTCTTT.

This chain joins TRBV3-1 (or the pseudogene TRBV3-2) and TRBJ2-7; D remains unclear. Germline CDR1 and CDR2: LGHDT and YNNKEL (reference sequence). This CDR3 spans 12 amino acids. Between the trimmed V and J ends, which lost 3 bases and 4 bases, there was a span of 7 bases. Written as DNA, the CDR3 is TGTGCCAGCAGCCAGAGTCGGTACGAGCAGTACTTC. It specifies CASSQSRYEQYF.

J is TRBJ1-6 and V is TRBV7-2, with TRBD1 as a possible D gene (6 bases). The CDR3 is 14 residues long. With 1 base removed from V and 10 bases from J, the gap between germline ends came to 11 bases. Looked up from germline, CDR1 is SGHTA and CDR2 is FQGNSA. The CDR3 nucleotides are TGTGCCAGCAGCTTAGGGACAGTCGGCTCACCCCTCCACTTT. Translation: CASSLGTVGSPLHF.

Turning to this clone: This sample includes further DNA sequences coding for the same CDR3. The chain recombines TRBV3-1 (or the pseudogene TRBV3-2) with TRBJ1-2; 10 nucleotides match TRBD1. The J segment lost 4 bases and the V segment lost 4 bases, leaving 3 bases of the junction unmatched. Germline-derived CDR1 and CDR2 are LGHDT and YNNKEL (reference sequence). This CDR3 spans 14 amino acids. CDR3 sequence reads: CASSPGQGVYGYTF. For the CDR3, the DNA is TGTGCCAGCAGCCCCGGACAGGGGGTCTATGGCTACACCTTC.

The CDR3 spells CASSPGAGLNTEAFF. In nucleotides, the CDR3 is TGCGCCAGCAGCCCCGGCGCAGGGCTGAACACTGAAGCTTTCTTT. The chain recombines TRBV5-1 with TRBJ1-1, with a weak D call TRBD1 (5 bases). Germline lookup yields CDR1 SGHRS and CDR2 YFSETQ. V lost 4 bases to trimming and J lost 0 bases, with 13 bases between them. The length of the CDR3 is 15 residues.

The rearrangement uses TRBV6-1 and TRBJ1-2; unclear D gene. The CDR3 covers 13 residues. Germline V CDR1 and CDR2: MNHNS, SASEGT. Trimming removed 0 bases from V and 4 bases from J, with 6 bases in between. The CDR3 reads CASSEAALYGYTF. The CDR3 DNA reads as TGTGCCAGCAGTGAAGCGGCTCTCTATGGCTACACCTTC.

This sequence joins TRBV4-1 and TRBJ2-7; the match to TRBD2 covers 11 bases. Germline loops: CDR1 MGHRA, CDR2 YSYEKL. The CDR3 covers 14 residues. V was pared by 4 bases and J by 2 bases, with 1 base of the junction left unmatched. DNA for the CDR3: TGCGCCAGCAGCCGACTAGCGGGGACCTACGAGCAGTACTTC. This encodes CASSRLAGTYEQYF.

This rearrangement joins TRBV13 to TRBJ2-1; D is perhaps TRBD1 (6 bases). The ends were cut back, 5 bases at V and 9 bases at J, with 14 bases in the middle. The CDR3 loop spans 13 amino acids. Germline loops: CDR1 PRHDT, CDR2 FYEKMQ (reference sequence). Here the CDR3 DNA reads TGTGCCAGCAGCCCCGACAGGCTCGGTGAGCAGTTCTTC. Its translation: CASSPDRLGEQFF.

V and J are TRBV5-4 and TRBJ1-2; TRBD1 is a possible D gene (5 bases). The CDR3 extends over 13 amino acids. The ends were cut back, 0 bases at V and 6 bases at J, with 9 bases in the middle. CDR1 and CDR2 from the germline V gene are SGHNT and YYREEE (reference sequence). CDR3 loop: CASSLDRFDGYTF. CDR3 DNA sequence: TGTGCCAGCAGCTTGGACAGGTTCGATGGCTACACCTTC.

The rearrangement uses TRBV3-1 (or the pseudogene TRBV3-2) and TRBJ1-2; no firm D call. This CDR3 contains 16 residues. Germline V gene data show CDR1 as LGHDT and CDR2 as YNNKEL (reference sequence). V lost 1 base to trimming and J lost 4 bases, with 16 bases between them. The CDR3, as DNA: TGTGCCAGCAGCCAAGCGGACCCCCGACTGAGCTATGGCTACACCTTC. This gives the protein CASSQADPRLSYGYTF.

V gene TRBV2 combines with J gene TRBJ1-5, with no clear D. Germline CDR1 reads SNHLY; CDR2 reads FYNNEI. The CDR3 spans 15 residues. V was shortened by 4 bases and J by 1 base, with 11 bases between the two germline ends. CDR3 in amino acids: CASSVSTASNQPQHF. The CDR3 bases are TGTGCCAGCAGTGTAAGTACGGCAAGCAATCAGCCCCAGCATTTT.

The V call is TRBV6-5, the J call TRBJ1-1, with no clear D. The length of the CDR3 is 14 residues. Deletions cut 2 bases from V and 1 base from J, with 8 bases between. In germline, CDR1 is MNHEY, CDR2 SVGAGI. DNA for the CDR3: TGTGCCAGCAGTTACGGTCCAGCGAACACTGAAGCTTTCTTT. It translates to CASSYGPANTEAFF.

The chain links TRBV6-2 or TRBV6-3 to TRBJ1-1, with TRBD1 identical over 7 bases. With V trimmed by 5 bases and J by 2 bases, 14 bases remained unmatched. Germline values: CDR1 MNHEY, CDR2 SVGEGT. This CDR3 is 17 amino acids long. The CDR3, as DNA: TGTGCCAGCAGTCTCATACCAATGACAGGGCTTAACACTGAAGCTTTCTTT. Translation gives CASSLIPMTGLNTEAFF.

This clone was seen a single time. The chain recombines TRBV7-8 with TRBJ2-5; 8 nucleotides agree with TRBD1. Per the germline V gene, CDR1 is SGHVS and CDR2 is FQNEAQ. J gave up 1 base and V 3 bases, and 1 base lay outside the gene matches. The CDR3 spans 14 residues. The CDR3 DNA follows: TGTGCCAGCAGCTTGGGACAGGCCCAAGAGACCCAGTACTTC. Residues: CASSLGQAQETQYF.

This rearrangement joins TRBV2 to TRBJ2-1; D ambiguous. The CDR3 is 11 amino acids. The ends were cut back, 4 bases at V and 6 bases at J, with 4 bases in the middle. The germline CDR1 and CDR2 sequences are SNHLY and FYNNEI. The CDR3 nucleotides read TGTGCCAGCAGTGTGGGCAATGAGCAGTTCTTC. This translates into CASSVGNEQFF.

V usage is TRBV7-9 and J usage is TRBJ2-5; 9 bases are shared with TRBD1. V shed 5 bases and J 6 bases; nucleotides not matched to a gene: 7. The CDR3 runs 14 residues. Germline values: CDR1 SEHNR, CDR2 FQNEAQ (reference sequence). The CDR3: CASSTRTGVKTQYF. CDR3 sequence (DNA): TGTGCCAGCAGCACTCGGACAGGGGTGAAGACCCAGTACTTC.

The genes are TRBV6-2 or TRBV6-3 and TRBJ2-1; no reliable D call. The CDR3 consists of 12 residues. Germline CDR1 is MNHEY and CDR2 is SVGEGT. V lost 0 bases and J lost 7, with 4 bases in between. The CDR3 region has the DNA TGTGCCAGCAGTTACTCCATAAATGAGCAGTTCTTC. Amino acids: CASSYSINEQFF.

The V call is TRBV12-5, the J call TRBJ2-5, with TRBD2 identical over 11 bases. V shed 5 bases and J 5 bases; nucleotides not matched to a gene: 16. The CDR3 consists of 18 residues. Germline assignment: CDR1 LGHNT and CDR2 FRNRAP. The CDR3 is CASGATTSGERSGETQYF. The CDR3 nucleotides are TGTGCTAGTGGTGCGACGACTAGCGGGGAAAGATCGGGGGAGACCCAGTACTTC.

This chain joins TRBV10-3 and TRBJ2-7; no definite D call. Germline values: CDR1 ENHRY, CDR2 SYGVKD. The CDR3 contains 14 residues. V was pared by 7 bases and J by 0 bases, with 13 bases between. DNA of the CDR3: TGTGCCATCACTGACCGATGGAGCTCCTACGAGCAGTACTTC. Translated, it gives CAITDRWSSYEQYF.

The chain uses TRBV4-1 and TRBJ2-4; the D is unclear. Per germline, CDR1 MGHRA and CDR2 YSYEKL. V was pared by 2 bases and J by 13 bases, with 18 bases between. There are 14 residues in the CDR3. CDR3 sequence reads: CASSQWDKLQPQYF. The CDR3 nucleotides are TGCGCCAGCAGCCAATGGGATAAACTCCAACCCCAGTACTTC.

The chain is built from TRBV19 and TRBJ2-7, with TRBD2 matching 8 bases. Looked up from germline, CDR1 is LNHDA and CDR2 is SQIVND (reference sequence). The CDR3 runs to 18 residues. V was pared by 5 bases and J by 3 bases, with 18 bases of the junction left unmatched. The CDR3 reads CASSHDPPGAGGRYEQYF. The CDR3 DNA reads as TGTGCCAGTAGTCACGACCCCCCCGGCGCGGGGGGACGCTACGAGCAGTACTTC.

V gene TRBV7-8 combines with J gene TRBJ2-2; TRBD1 aligns across 9 bases. This CDR3 contains 17 residues. Germline lookup yields CDR1 SGHVS and CDR2 FQNEAQ. V shed 5 bases and J 5 bases; nucleotides not matched to a gene: 12. Written as DNA, the CDR3 is TGTGCCAGCAGCCCCTCCTTAACAGGGGGCCGGACCGGGGAGCTGTTTTTT. Its translation is CASSPSLTGGRTGELFF.